The 9 T cell receptor beta chains reported below all come from one sample, sequenced in a study of beta chain features in type 1 diabetes. cDNA synthesis used the whole RNA isolate, giving expressed TCRB sequences. TCRdb keeps only in-frame clones here, not all; method: immunoSEQ multiplex PCR. Of some 500,000 clones in the sample, about an eighth were seen once. The sequencing input was naive CD4+ T cells from blood. The receptors were sampled from a woman between 18 and 30 years old in good health.

This clone appeared a few times. The V and J genes are TRBV10-3 and TRBJ2-1; maybe TRBD1 (6 bases). The CDR3 loop spans 15 amino acids. CDR1 and CDR2 (germline): ENHRY, SYGVKD. V was clipped by 3 bases and J by 0 bases, with 9 bases between them. CDR3 bases: TGTGCCATCAGTGAAACAGGGAGCTCCTACAATGAGCAGTTCTTC. Protein product: CAISETGSSYNEQFF.

The V call is TRBV23-1, the J call TRBJ2-7; D is uncertain. TRBV23-1 is known as an ORF, though its function is uncertain. CDR3 length: 12 amino acids. The ends were cut back, 4 bases at V and 6 bases at J, with 10 bases in the middle. CDR3 region: CASSPKWTEQYV. The CDR3 DNA reads TGCGCCAGCAGTCCTAAGTGGACCGAGCAGTACGTC.

This clone was detected only a few times. The J gene is TRBJ1-1, the V gene TRBV30, with D unresolved. In germline, CDR1 is GTSNPN, CDR2 SVGIG (reference sequence). CDR3 length equals 13 residues. V gave up 3 bases and J gave up 1 base, with 9 bases separating them. The CDR3 DNA sequence: TGTGCCTGGAGCTGGAACTGGAACACTGAAGCTTTCTTT. Translation: CAWSWNWNTEAFF. Drawing the rest from reference TRBV30 and TRBJ1-1, the complete variable domain is SQTIHQWPATLVQPVGSPLSLECTVEGTSNPNLYWYRQAAGRGLQLLFYSVGIGQISSEVPQNLSASRPQDRQFILSSKKLLLSDSGFYLCAWSWNWNTEAFFGQGTRLTVV.

The chain carries TRBV7-2 and TRBJ2-5; 9 positions agree with TRBD1. The J segment lost 3 bases and the V segment lost 5 bases, leaving 10 bases of the junction unmatched. The CDR3 has 16 amino acids. The germline V gene encodes CDR1 SGHTA and CDR2 FQGNSA. CDR3 bases: TGTGCCAGCAGCCCGGTTCTGACAGGGGGAGAAGAGACCCAGTACTTC. Translated, it gives CASSPVLTGGEETQYF. Drawing the rest from reference TRBV7-2 and TRBJ2-5, the complete variable domain is GAGVSQSPSNKVTEKGKDVELRCDPISGHTALYWYRQSLGQGLEFLIYFQGNSAPDKSGLPSDRFSAERTGGSVSTLTIQRTQQEDSAVYLCASSPVLTGGEETQYFGPGTRLLVL.

CDR3: CASSQPWGAQPQHF. The CDR3 nucleotides read TGCGCCAGCAGCCAGCCATGGGGGGCTCAGCCCCAGCATTTT. This chain uses TRBV4-1 with TRBJ1-5; TRBD1 might be the D (6 bases). Trimming shortened V by 3 bases and J by 6 bases, and 12 bases separated the two germline ends. Germline V gene data show CDR1 as MGHRA and CDR2 as YSYEKL. The CDR3 sequence is 14 residues long.

The gene calls are TRBV7-9 and TRBJ1-2; the D gene is possibly TRBD1 (5 bases). The CDR3 runs to 15 residues. Between the trimmed V and J ends, which lost 3 bases and 5 bases, there was a span of 16 bases. The germline V gene encodes CDR1 SEHNR and CDR2 FQNEAQ (reference sequence). The CDR3 sequence: CASSFGAKGLYGYTF. CDR3 nucleotides: TGTGCCAGCAGCTTCGGGGCCAAGGGCCTTTATGGCTACACCTTC.

The chain combines TRBV15 with TRBJ1-5; D call uncertain. Germline CDR1 reads LNHNV; CDR2 reads YYDKDF (reference sequence). This CDR3 comprises 14 residues. Trimming took off 4 bases at V and 3 bases at J, with 10 bases between the two ends. DNA of the CDR3: TGTGCCACCAGCATTCGCTTGAACAATCAGCCCCAGCATTTT. Its protein is CATSIRLNNQPQHF.

This clone was observed a few times. The chain has TRBV4-1 and TRBJ2-2; weak D call: TRBD1 (6 bases). The CDR3 sequence is 17 residues long. From germline, CDR1 is MGHRA and CDR2 YSYEKL. V was clipped by 2 bases and J by 2 bases, with 15 bases between them. The DNA for the CDR3 is TGCGCCAGCAGCCAAAGATACAGGGTCACCAACACCGGGGAGCTGTTTTTT. This codes for CASSQRYRVTNTGELFF.

This clone has just a few counts. The rearrangement joins TRBV7-2 to TRBJ1-1; D is perhaps TRBD1 (5 bases). Germline assignment: CDR1 SGHTA and CDR2 FQGNSA. This CDR3 region has 15 residues. The V end lost 4 bases, the J end lost 0 bases, and 12 bases lay between the germline ends. CDR3 sequence reads: CASSSTGTVNTEAFF. The CDR3 DNA follows: TGTGCCAGCAGCTCAACCGGGACGGTGAACACTGAAGCTTTCTTT.